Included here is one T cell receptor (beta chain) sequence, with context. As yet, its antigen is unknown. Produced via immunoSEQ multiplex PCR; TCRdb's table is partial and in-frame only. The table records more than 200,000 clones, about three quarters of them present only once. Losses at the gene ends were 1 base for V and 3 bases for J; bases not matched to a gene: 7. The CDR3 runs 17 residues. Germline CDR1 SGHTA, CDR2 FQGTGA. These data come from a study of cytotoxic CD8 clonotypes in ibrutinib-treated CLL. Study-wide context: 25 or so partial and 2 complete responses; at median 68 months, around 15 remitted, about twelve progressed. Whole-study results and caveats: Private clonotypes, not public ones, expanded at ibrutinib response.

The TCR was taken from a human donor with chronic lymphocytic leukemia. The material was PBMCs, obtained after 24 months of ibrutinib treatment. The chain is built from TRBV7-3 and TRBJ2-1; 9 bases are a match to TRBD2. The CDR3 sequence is CASSLSPAGGYYNEQFF. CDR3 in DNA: TGTGCCAGCAGCTTAAGCCCAGCGGGAGGCTACTACAATGAGCAGTTCTTC.